This T cell receptor beta chain was found in a study of cytomegalovirus exposure and HLA in healthy donors. Overall study findings and caveats: Many donors shared some public TCRs, even though most TCR sequences were rare. In a later analysis, productive TCRs from donors in an Asian-associated ancestry cluster reportedly carried fewer N-insertions than the cohort mean. Exclusion applied to some V segments, including TRBV6-2 and TRBV6-3, as they were indistinguishable. In a later analysis, a missense DCLRE1C variant was linked to TCR beta V- and J-gene trimming.

Points on this clone: Its antigen is currently unknown.

The PCR employed 60 Vbeta primers together with 13 Jbeta primers. Repertoires were generated with immunoSEQ multiplex PCR, while TCRdb's copy carries only in-frame clones and drops some. The data hold tens of thousands of clones, with approximately 67% observed a single time. Germline V lookup: CDR1 SGHRS, CDR2 YFSETQ. The CDR3 has 16 amino acids. The ends lost 1 base at V and 5 bases at J; junction bases unmatched: 4. The origin of this receptor is a young man in good health and CMV-seronegative. The chain has TRBV5-1 and TRBJ2-2; the match to TRBD2 covers 11 bases. The specimen was PBMCs. The CDR3 is CASSLTSGSETGELFF. The CDR3 nucleotides are TGCGCCAGCAGCTTGACTAGCGGGAGTGAGACCGGGGAGCTGTTTTTT.